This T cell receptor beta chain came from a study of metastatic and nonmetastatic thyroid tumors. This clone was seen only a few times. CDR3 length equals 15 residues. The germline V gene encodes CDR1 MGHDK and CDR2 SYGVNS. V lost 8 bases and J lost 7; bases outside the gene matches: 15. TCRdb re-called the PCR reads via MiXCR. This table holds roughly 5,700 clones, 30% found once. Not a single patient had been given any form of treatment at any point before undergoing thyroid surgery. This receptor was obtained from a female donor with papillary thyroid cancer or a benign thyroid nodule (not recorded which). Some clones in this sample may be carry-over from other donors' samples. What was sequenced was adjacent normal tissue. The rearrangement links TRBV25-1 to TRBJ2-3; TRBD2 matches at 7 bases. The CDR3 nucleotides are TGTGCCAGCGGCGACGCGGGGCGGGGGTCCTATACGCAGTATTTT. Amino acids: CASGDAGRGSYTQYF.